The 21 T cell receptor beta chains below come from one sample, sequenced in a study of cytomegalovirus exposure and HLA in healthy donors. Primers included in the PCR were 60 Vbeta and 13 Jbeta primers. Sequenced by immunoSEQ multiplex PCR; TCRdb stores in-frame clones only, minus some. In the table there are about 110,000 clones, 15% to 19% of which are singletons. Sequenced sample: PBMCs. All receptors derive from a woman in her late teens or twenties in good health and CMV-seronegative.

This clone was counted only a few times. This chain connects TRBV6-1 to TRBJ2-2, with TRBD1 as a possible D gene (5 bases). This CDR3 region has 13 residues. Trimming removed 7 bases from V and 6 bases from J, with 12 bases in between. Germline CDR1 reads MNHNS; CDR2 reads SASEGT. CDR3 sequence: CASKTASPGELFF. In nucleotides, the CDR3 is TGTGCCAGCAAGACAGCCTCCCCCGGGGAGCTGTTTTTT.

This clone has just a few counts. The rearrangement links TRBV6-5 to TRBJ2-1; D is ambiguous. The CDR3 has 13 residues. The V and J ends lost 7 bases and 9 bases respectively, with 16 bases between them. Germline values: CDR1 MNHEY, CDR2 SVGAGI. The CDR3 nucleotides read TGTGCCAGCAACGAGGCGAATACGGGTGAGCAGTTCTTC. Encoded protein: CASNEANTGEQFF.

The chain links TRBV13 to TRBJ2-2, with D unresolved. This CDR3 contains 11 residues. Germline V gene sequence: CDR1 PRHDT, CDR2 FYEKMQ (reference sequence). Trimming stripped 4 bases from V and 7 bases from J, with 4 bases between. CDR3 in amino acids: CASSWSGELFF. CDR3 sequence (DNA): TGTGCCAGCAGCTGGAGCGGGGAGCTGTTTTTT.

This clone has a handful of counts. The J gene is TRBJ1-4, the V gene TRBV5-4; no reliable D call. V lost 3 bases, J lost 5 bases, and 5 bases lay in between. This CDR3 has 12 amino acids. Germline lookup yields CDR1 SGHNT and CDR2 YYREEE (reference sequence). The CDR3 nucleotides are TGTGCCAGCAGCTCCCAGAATGAAAAACTGTTTTTT. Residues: CASSSQNEKLFF.

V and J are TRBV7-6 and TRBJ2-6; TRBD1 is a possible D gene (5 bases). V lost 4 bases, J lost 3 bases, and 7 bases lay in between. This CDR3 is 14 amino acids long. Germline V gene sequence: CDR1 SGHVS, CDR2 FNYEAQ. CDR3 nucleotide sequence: TGTGCCAGCAGCTCAGGGATTGGGGCCAACGTCCTGACTTTC. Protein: CASSSGIGANVLTF.

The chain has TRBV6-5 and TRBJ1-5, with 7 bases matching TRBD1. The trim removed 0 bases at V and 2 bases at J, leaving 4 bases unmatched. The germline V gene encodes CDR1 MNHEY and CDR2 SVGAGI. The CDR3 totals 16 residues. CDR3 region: CASSYSSGGGNQPQHF. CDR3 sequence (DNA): TGTGCCAGCAGTTACTCCTCAGGGGGAGGCAATCAGCCCCAGCATTTT.

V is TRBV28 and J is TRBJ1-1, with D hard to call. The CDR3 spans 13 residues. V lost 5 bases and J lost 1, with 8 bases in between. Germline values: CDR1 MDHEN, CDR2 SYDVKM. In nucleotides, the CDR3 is TGTGCCAGCAGTCTAACAGCGAACACTGAAGCTTTCTTT. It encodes CASSLTANTEAFF. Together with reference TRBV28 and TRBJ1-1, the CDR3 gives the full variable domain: DVKVTQSSRYLVKRTGEKVFLECVQDMDHENMFWYRQDPGLGLRLIYFSYDVKMKEKGDIPEGYSVSREKKERFSLILESASTNQTSMYLCASSLTANTEAFFGQGTRLTVV.

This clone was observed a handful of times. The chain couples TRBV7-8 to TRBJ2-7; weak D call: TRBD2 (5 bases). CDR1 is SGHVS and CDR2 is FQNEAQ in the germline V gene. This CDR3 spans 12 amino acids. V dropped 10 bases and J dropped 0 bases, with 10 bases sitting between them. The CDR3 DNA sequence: TGTGCCACGGGAAACTTCTCCTACGAGCAGTACTTC. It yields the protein CATGNFSYEQYF.

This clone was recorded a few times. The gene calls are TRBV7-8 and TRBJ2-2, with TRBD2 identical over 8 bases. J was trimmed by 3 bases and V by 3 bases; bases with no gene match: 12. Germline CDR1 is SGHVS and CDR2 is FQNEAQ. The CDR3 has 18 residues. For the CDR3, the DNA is TGTGCCAGCAGCTTCCCCGGGACTAGGGGGAAATACACCGGGGAGCTGTTTTTT. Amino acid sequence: CASSFPGTRGKYTGELFF.

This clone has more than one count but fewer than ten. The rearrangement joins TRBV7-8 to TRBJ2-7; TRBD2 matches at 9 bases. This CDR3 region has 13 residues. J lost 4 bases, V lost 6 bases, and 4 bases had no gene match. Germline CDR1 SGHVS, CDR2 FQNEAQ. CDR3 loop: CASRGSGSYEQYF. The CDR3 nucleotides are TGTGCCAGCAGAGGTAGCGGGAGTTACGAGCAGTACTTC.

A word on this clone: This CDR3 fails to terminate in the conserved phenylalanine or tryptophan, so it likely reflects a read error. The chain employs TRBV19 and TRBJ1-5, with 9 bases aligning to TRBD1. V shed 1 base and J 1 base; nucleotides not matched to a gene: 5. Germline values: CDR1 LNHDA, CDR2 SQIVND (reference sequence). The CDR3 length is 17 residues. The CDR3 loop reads CASSIVGTGRSNQPQHV. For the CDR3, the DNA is TGTGCCAGTAGTATAGTTGGGACAGGGCGAAGCAATCAGCCCCAGCATGTT.

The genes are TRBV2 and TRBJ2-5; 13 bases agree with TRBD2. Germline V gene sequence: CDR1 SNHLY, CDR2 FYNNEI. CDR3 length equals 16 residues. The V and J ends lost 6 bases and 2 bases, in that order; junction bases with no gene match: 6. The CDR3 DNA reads TGTGCCAGCAGCCAACGACTAGCGGGGGGACAAGAGACCCAGTACTTC. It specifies CASSQRLAGGQETQYF.

The CDR3 nucleotides are TGTGCCAGCAGTGAGACTATGGGTTCTGGGGCCAACGTCCTGACTTTC. This encodes CASSETMGSGANVLTF. V and J are TRBV6-1 and TRBJ2-6; TRBD2 might be the D (5 bases). This CDR3 region has 16 residues. V was cut by 3 bases and J by 1 base, with 10 bases left in between. The germline V gene encodes CDR1 MNHNS and CDR2 SASEGT.

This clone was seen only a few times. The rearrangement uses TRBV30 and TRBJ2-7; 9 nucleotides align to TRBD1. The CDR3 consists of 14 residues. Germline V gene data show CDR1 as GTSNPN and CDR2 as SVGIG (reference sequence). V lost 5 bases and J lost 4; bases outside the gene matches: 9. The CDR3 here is CAWDADRGTYEQYF. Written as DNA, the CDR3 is TGTGCCTGGGATGCGGACAGGGGTACGTACGAGCAGTACTTC.

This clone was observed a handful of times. The CDR3 bases are TGTGCCATCAGGGACGACAGGGGCGCACGGCAGCCCCAGCATTTT. Its protein product is CAIRDDRGARQPQHF. The chain joins TRBV10-3 to TRBJ1-5, with TRBD1 matching 8 bases. The CDR3 loop spans 15 amino acids. J was trimmed by 7 bases and V by 6 bases; bases with no gene match: 11. Germline assignment: CDR1 ENHRY and CDR2 SYGVKD.

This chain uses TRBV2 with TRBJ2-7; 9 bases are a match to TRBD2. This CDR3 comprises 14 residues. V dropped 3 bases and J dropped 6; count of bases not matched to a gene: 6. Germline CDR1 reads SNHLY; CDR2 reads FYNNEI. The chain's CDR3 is CASSERRGGSEQYF. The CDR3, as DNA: TGTGCCAGCAGTGAGAGGCGGGGGGGCAGCGAGCAGTACTTC.

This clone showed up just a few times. This CDR3 reads CASSQDTLNTEAFF. CDR3 DNA: TGTGCCAGCAGCCAAGACACCCTAAACACTGAAGCTTTCTTT. The chain couples TRBV6-5 to TRBJ1-1; D not certain. In germline, CDR1 is MNHEY, CDR2 SVGAGI. Trimming cost V 6 bases and J 2 bases, with 13 bases left between them. The CDR3 is 14 residues long.

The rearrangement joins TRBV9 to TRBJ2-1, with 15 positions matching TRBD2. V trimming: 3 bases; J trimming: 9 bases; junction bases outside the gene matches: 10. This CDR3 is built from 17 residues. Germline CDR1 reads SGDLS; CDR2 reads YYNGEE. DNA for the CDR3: TGTGCCAGCAGCGCCACATCCGGGACTAGCGGGGGGATTGAGCAGTTCTTC. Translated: CASSATSGTSGGIEQFF.

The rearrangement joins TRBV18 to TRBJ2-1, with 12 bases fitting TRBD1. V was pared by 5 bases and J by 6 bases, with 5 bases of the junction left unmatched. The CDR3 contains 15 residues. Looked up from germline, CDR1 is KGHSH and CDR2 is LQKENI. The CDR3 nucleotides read TGTGCCAGCTCATCGGGACAGGGGGCGGGCAATGAGCAGTTCTTC. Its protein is CASSSGQGAGNEQFF.

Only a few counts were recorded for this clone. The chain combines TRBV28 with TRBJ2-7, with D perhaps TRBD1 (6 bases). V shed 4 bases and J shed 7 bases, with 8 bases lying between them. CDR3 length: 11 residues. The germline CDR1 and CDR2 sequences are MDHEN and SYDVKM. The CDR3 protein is CASSSRGEQYF. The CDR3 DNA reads TGTGCCAGCAGTTCAAGGGGGGAGCAGTACTTC.

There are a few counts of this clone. The DNA for the CDR3 is TGTGCCAGCAGCGTAGGGGGGGTAACCTACGAGCAGTACTTC. This translates into CASSVGGVTYEQYF. The V and J genes are TRBV9 and TRBJ2-7; TRBD2 might be the D (6 bases). V was shortened by 0 bases and J by 2 bases, with 9 bases between the two germline ends. The CDR3 is 14 amino acids. Per the germline V gene, CDR1 is SGDLS and CDR2 is YYNGEE.